Given below is one T cell receptor beta chain in context. The data belong to a study of blood T cell repertoires in COVID-19. On the study more broadly: Sources were T cells, B-cell-depleted T cells, or PBMCs; the material itself was cDNA or gDNA.

This study enrolled people aged about 18 to 90 from 20 to 25 US geographic areas. Per the germline V gene, CDR1 is SGHAT and CDR2 is FQNNGV. The CDR3 is 15 residues long. The junction had 9 bases not matched to a gene; V was cut back by 5 bases and J by 6 bases. Authors' data handling: Reference gene primer amplification yielded estimated nucleated cell counts. Sequencing was performed with immunoSEQ multiplex PCR; in TCRdb, only in-frame clones are kept and a portion is missing. V and J calls and clone size are copied from that table; D and trimming were computed from the DNA. Of approximately 220,000 clones in the sample, nearly 90% were seen once.

The gene calls are TRBV11-2 and TRBJ1-5; 8 bases align to TRBD1. Sequencing used PBMCs or T cells enriched from blood (not recorded which). The sequence came from a man aged 25-40 years who had been exposed to COVID-19. CDR3 loop: CASSLTGGRGQPQHF. The CDR3 bases are TGTGCCAGCAGCCTCACAGGGGGACGTGGTCAGCCCCAGCATTTT.